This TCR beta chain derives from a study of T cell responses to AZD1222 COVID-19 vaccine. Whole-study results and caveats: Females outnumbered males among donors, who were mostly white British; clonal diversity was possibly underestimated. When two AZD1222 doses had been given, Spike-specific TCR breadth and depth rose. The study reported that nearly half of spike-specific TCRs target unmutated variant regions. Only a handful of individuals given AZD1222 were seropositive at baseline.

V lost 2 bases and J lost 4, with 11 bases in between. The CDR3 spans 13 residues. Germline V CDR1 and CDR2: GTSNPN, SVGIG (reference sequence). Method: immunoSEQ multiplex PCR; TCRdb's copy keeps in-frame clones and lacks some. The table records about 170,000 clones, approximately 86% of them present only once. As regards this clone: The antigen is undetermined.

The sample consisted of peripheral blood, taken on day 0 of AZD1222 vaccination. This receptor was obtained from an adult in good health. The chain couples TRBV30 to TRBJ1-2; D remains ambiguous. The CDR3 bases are TGTGCCTGGAGTCGGCCCGGGAGCTATGGCTACACCTTC. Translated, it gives CAWSRPGSYGYTF. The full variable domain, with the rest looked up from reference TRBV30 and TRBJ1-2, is SQTIHQWPATLVQPVGSPLSLECTVEGTSNPNLYWYRQAAGRGLQLLFYSVGIGQISSEVPQNLSASRPQDRQFILSSKKLLLSDSGFYLCAWSRPGSYGYTFGSGTRLTVV.